The 17 T cell receptor beta chains listed next were all sequenced from one sample in a study of tumor-infiltrating lymphocytes in primary liver carcinoma. Blood RNA came from unsorted whole blood; germline DNA was also extracted. The investigators made TCR beta cDNA from approximately 510 ng total RNA, using a constant-region primer. Construction of TCR beta libraries relied on three successive nested multiplex PCR rounds employing slightly modified ARM-PCR. Forward primers for TRBV1-TRBV30 and a C-beta reverse primer served the first two PCR rounds, at 10 cycles each. MiXCR was run by TCRdb on the multiplex PCR reads, yielding one entry per CDR3 protein. Altogether 330,000 or so distinct CDR3 sequences are present, less than 65% being singletons, with the ten largest covering roughly 6%. Sequencing was carried out using peripheral blood. The receptors originated from a man in his forties or fifties with primary liver carcinoma and hepatitis B virus infection.

Comments on this clonotype: A much larger clone differs by one base, so this may be a read error. This chain links TRBV6-2 or TRBV6-3 with TRBJ2-3; 7 nucleotides agree with TRBD1. CDR1 and CDR2 (germline): MNHEY, SVGEGT. V lost 5 bases, J lost 9 bases, and 11 bases stayed unmatched. There are 14 residues in the CDR3. CDR3 loop: CASSHEGQSLTQYF. The CDR3 nucleotides read TGTGCCAGCAGTCACGAGGGACAGTCTCTCACGCAGTATTTT.

The chain joins TRBV4-3 to TRBJ2-7; D not certain. This CDR3 contains 14 residues. The germline CDR1 and CDR2 sequences are LGHNA and YSLEER. The germline V and J ends were trimmed by 3 bases and 4 bases, with 13 bases remaining between them. The CDR3 loop reads CASSHEGDSYEQYF. The DNA of the CDR3 is TGCGCCAGCAGCCATGAAGGAGATAGTTACGAGCAGTACTTC.

Concerning this clonotype itself: A read error is possible here, since a much larger clone lies one base away. V and J are TRBV5-1 and TRBJ1-5, with D unclear. The CDR3 runs 14 residues. Germline V lookup: CDR1 SGHRS, CDR2 YFSETQ. CDR3 bases: TGCGCCAGCAGCTTGGGTGAAGGGAATCAGTCCCAGCATTTT. Protein product: CASSLGEGNQSQHF.

The J gene is TRBJ2-6, the V gene TRBV5-1; 7 nucleotides agree with TRBD1. The V gene's germline CDR1 is SGHRS and CDR2 YFSETQ. The V gene end was trimmed by 0 bases and the J gene end by 4 bases; junction bases not matched to a gene: 10. The CDR3 covers 18 residues. The CDR3 is CASSLVGTVSTGANVLTF. As DNA, the CDR3 is TGCGCCAGCAGCTTGGTTGGGACAGTATCAACCGGGGCCAACGTCCTGACTTTC.

Remarks on this clonotype: Being one base from a much bigger clone, this may be a read error. The rearrangement joins TRBV4-1 to TRBJ1-1; TRBD1 might be the D (6 bases). CDR1 is MGHRA and CDR2 is YSYEKL in the germline V gene. This CDR3 region has 15 residues. V lost 3 bases and J 4 bases, leaving 15 bases between the germline ends. CDR3: CASSHAGRGGTEAFF. The CDR3 region has the DNA TGCGCCAGCAGCCATGCGGGGAGGGGGGGCACTGAAGCTTTCTTT.

As concerns this clonotype: With a much larger clone just one base away, this may be a read error. The genes are TRBV12-3 or TRBV12-4 and TRBJ2-1; 7 nucleotides align to TRBD2. The CDR3 totals 15 residues. CDR3: CASSSTGAGFNEQLF. DNA for the CDR3: TGTGCCAGCAGTTCTACGGGAGCGGGATTTAATGAGCAGCTCTTC.

V is TRBV14 and J is TRBJ2-3, with D maybe TRBD2 (7 bases). The CDR3 contains 17 residues. Germline CDR1 SGHDN, CDR2 FVKESK. Trimming pared 7 bases from V and 2 bases from J, leaving 22 bases between. Here the CDR3 reads CASIQEGGTPPTDTQYF. DNA for the CDR3: TGTGCCAGCATCCAGGAGGGGGGGACCCCGCCCACAGATACGCAGTATTTT.

Many counts were recorded for this clonotype. The chain has TRBV29-1 and TRBJ2-6; no firm D call. Trimming left V 6 bases short and J 1 base short, with 7 bases between. The CDR3 spans 13 residues. The germline V gene has CDR1 SQVTM and CDR2 ANQGSEA. The CDR3 region has the DNA TGCAGCGTCCTGGAATCTGGGGCCAACGTCCTGACTTTC. The encoded protein is CSVLESGANVLTF.

Concerning this clonotype itself: The junction shows a germline mismatch at one end, possibly a read error. V usage is TRBV11-2 and J usage is TRBJ2-7; a weak D match, TRBD2 (6 bases). Germline CDR1 and CDR2: SGHAT and FQNNGV. The length of the CDR3 is 17 residues. CDR3 sequence (DNA): TGTGCCAGCAGCTTGACGGATCCGGGGGAAAACTCCTACGAGCAATACTTC. It codes for CASSLTDPGENSYEQYF. The full variable domain, rest sourced from reference TRBV11-2 and TRBJ2-7, is EAGVAQSPRYKIIEKRQSVAFWCNPISGHATLYWYQQILGQGPKLLIQFQNNGVVDDSQLPKDRFSAERLKGVDSTLKIQPAKLEDSAVYLCASSLTDPGENSYEQYFGPGTRLTVT.

This clonotype appeared a few times. The chain carries TRBV28 and TRBJ1-5, with 8 nucleotides matching TRBD1. CDR1 and CDR2 from the germline V gene are MDHEN and SYDVKM. V was clipped by 5 bases and J by 8 bases; unmatched bases: 5. This CDR3 comprises 13 residues. CDR3 DNA: TGTGCCAGCAGTGCCCCGACAGGGGAGCCCCAGCATTTT. Translation: CASSAPTGEPQHF.

Comment on this clonotype: A much larger clone sits a single nucleotide away, making a read error possible. V is TRBV6-6 and J is TRBJ2-7; possibly TRBD2 for D (5 bases). CDR3 size: 15 residues. V shed 4 bases and J shed 3 bases, with 16 bases lying between them. Germline assignment: CDR1 MNHNY and CDR2 SVGAGI (reference sequence). The CDR3 here is CASSLTGIKNYEQYF. As DNA, the CDR3 is TGTGCCAGCAGTTTGACCGGGATAAAGAACTACGAGCAGTACTTC.

The chain employs TRBV29-1 and TRBJ2-5; TRBD2 might be the D (6 bases). The CDR3 totals 11 residues. CDR1 is SQVTM, CDR2 ANQGSEA, per germline. Between the trimmed V and J ends, which lost 3 bases and 9 bases, there was a span of 11 bases. As DNA, the CDR3 is TGCAGCGTTGATGATCGGGAGTCCCAGTACTTC. It is translated as CSVDDRESQYF.

Comments on this clonotype: Germline and junction disagree at one end, which may indicate a read error. The chain combines TRBV7-9 with TRBJ1-2; tentatively, D is TRBD1 (6 bases). CDR1 is SEHNR, CDR2 FQNEAQ, per germline (reference sequence). This CDR3 contains 15 residues. DNA for the CDR3: TGTACCAGCAGCTCGACCGGGGGGGCGTTCTATGGCTACACCTTC. Its protein product is CTSSSTGGAFYGYTF.

As regards this clonotype: A much larger clonotype is one base distant, so this may be a read error. The rearrangement links TRBV6-2 or TRBV6-3 to TRBJ2-1; D is uncertain. Germline loops: CDR1 MNHEY, CDR2 SVGEGT. This CDR3 is built from 11 residues. The CDR3 region is CASGYRYEQFF. CDR3 DNA: TGTGCCAGCGGTTACCGATATGAGCAGTTCTTC.

This clonotype was picked up a small number of times. The J gene is TRBJ1-1, the V gene TRBV12-3 or TRBV12-4; maybe TRBD1 (5 bases). There are 15 residues in the CDR3. V was clipped by 4 bases and J by 4 bases, with 16 bases between them. The CDR3 loop reads CASSSSGGKGTEAFF. The CDR3 nucleotides are TGTGCCAGCAGTTCCTCGGGGGGTAAGGGCACTGAAGCTTTCTTT.

A note on this clonotype: A much bigger clone sits one base away, suggesting this may be a read error. This chain uses TRBV12-3 or TRBV12-4 with TRBJ2-3, with D possibly being TRBD2 (6 bases). V was pared by 6 bases and J by 4 bases, with 17 bases between. The CDR3 covers 15 residues. For the CDR3, the DNA is TGTGCCAGCAGACTATCCGCTAGCGTAGCAGATACGCAGTATTTT. Residues: CASRLSASVADTQYF.

Worth noting for this clonotype: This could be a read error, since a much larger clone is one nucleotide away. This chain uses TRBV4-2 with TRBJ1-6, with D hard to call. The CDR3 extends over 13 amino acids. Germline assignment: CDR1 LGHNA and CDR2 YNFKEQ. The CDR3: CVSSLQYNSPLHF. CDR3 DNA: TGTGTCAGCAGCCTCCAATATAATTCACCCCTCCACTTT.